The rows below give T cell receptor beta chains drawn from one sample of a study of siplizumab effects on memory and regulatory T cells. Their target antigens are unknown. Assay used: immunoSEQ multiplex PCR; TCRdb lists only in-frame clones, some missing. The data hold fewer than 15,000 clones, with around 41% observed a single time. The specimen was CFSE-low (dividing) CD4+ T cells sorted from an allogeneic mixed lymphocyte reaction. The source is a human donor in good health; the cells came from an allogeneic mixed lymphocyte reaction. Some clones in this sample may be carry-over from other donors' samples. CDR3s include the opening cysteine and the closing phenylalanine or tryptophan. A D gene is named only where the DNA matches it firmly. Where a row states a size, it is once, few, many or the class of an expanded clone; other rows omit it.

V: TRBV4-1; D: NA; size: NA; J: TRBJ2-2; DNA: TGCGCCAGCAGCCAAGAACTACGCAGTTCACCCGGGGAGCTGTTTTTT; CDR3: CASSQELRSSPGELFF
V: TRBV10-3; D: TRBD2; size: NA; J: TRBJ2-3; DNA: TGTGCCATCAGTGCTCAAGCGGGAAGCACAGATACGCAGTATTTT; CDR3: CAISAQAGSTDTQYF
V: TRBV4-2; D: TRBD2; size: few; J: TRBJ2-7; DNA: TGTGCCAGCAGCCAAGCGGGGGCAGCGGGAGAAGGGTACGAGCAGTACTTC; CDR3: CASSQAGAAGEGYEQYF
V: TRBV11-3; D: TRBD2; size: NA; J: TRBJ2-3; DNA: TGTGCCAGCAGCTTAGAAGGGACTAGCGGTACAGATACGCAGTATTTT; CDR3: CASSLEGTSGTDTQYF
V: TRBV5-6; D: NA; size: NA; J: TRBJ1-2; DNA: TGTGCCAGCAGCTTGGCGGGGGTCGGCGGCTACACCTTC; CDR3: CASSLAGVGGYTF
V: TRBV29-1; D: TRBD2; size: few; J: TRBJ2-7; DNA: TGCAGCGTTGGAGTAGCGGGAGCTGGAGAGCAGTACTTC; CDR3: CSVGVAGAGEQYF
V: TRBV10-2; D: TRBD1; size: NA; J: TRBJ2-3; DNA: TGCGCCAGCAGTGAGTCGACAGGGACACCAGATACGCAGTATTTT; CDR3: CASSESTGTPDTQYF
V: TRBV5-1; D: NA; size: few; J: TRBJ2-7; DNA: TGCGCCAGCAGCTGGGGGCTAGGAGAACCCCCAAACAACTACGAGCAGTACTTC; CDR3: CASSWGLGEPPNNYEQYF
V: TRBV11-2; D: TRBD2; size: NA; J: TRBJ2-1; DNA: TGTGCCAGCAGCTTAGTGGCGGGAGGTAACTTGGGTGAGCAGTTCTTC; CDR3: CASSLVAGGNLGEQFF
V: TRBV7-8; D: NA; size: few; J: TRBJ1-6; DNA: TGTGCCAGCAGCTTAGGTCAGGTTGACAATTCACCCCTCCACTTT; CDR3: CASSLGQVDNSPLHF
V: TRBV6-6; D: TRBD1; size: NA; J: TRBJ2-1; DNA: TGTGCCAGCAGTCAGGACAGGGGGCATTACAATGAGCAGTTCTTC; CDR3: CASSQDRGHYNEQFF
V: TRBV10-3; D: TRBD1; size: few; J: TRBJ2-5; DNA: TGTGCCACGTTTCAACCGGGACAGTCATACAGAGGGGAGACCCAGTACTTC; CDR3: CATFQPGQSYRGETQYF